This TCR beta chain was recovered during a study of cytomegalovirus exposure and HLA in healthy donors. Study overall: The 90 to 150 validation repertoires matched the approximately 700 first-cohort repertoires in platform, a later analysis reported.

The study, taken as a whole, reports: The listing of 150 to 200 TCR beta chains classed them as cytomegalovirus-associated. Three CMV-associated chains proved CMV antigen-specific in vitro.

Repertoires were generated with immunoSEQ multiplex PCR, while TCRdb's copy carries only in-frame clones and drops some. The data show a few hundred thousand clones, about 88% seen once. V gave up 5 bases and J gave up 8 bases, with 18 bases separating them. The CDR3 length is 14 residues. Germline CDR1 MNHNY, CDR2 SVGAGI (reference sequence). Notes on this clone: Its matching antigen is unknown.

The source is a young man in good health and CMV-seropositive. V and J are TRBV6-6 and TRBJ1-1, with D unresolved. Sequenced input: PBMCs. The CDR3 DNA reads as TGTGCCAGCAGTGGGGAACGGAAGGAGTGGGAAGCTTTCTTT. It translates to CASSGERKEWEAFF.